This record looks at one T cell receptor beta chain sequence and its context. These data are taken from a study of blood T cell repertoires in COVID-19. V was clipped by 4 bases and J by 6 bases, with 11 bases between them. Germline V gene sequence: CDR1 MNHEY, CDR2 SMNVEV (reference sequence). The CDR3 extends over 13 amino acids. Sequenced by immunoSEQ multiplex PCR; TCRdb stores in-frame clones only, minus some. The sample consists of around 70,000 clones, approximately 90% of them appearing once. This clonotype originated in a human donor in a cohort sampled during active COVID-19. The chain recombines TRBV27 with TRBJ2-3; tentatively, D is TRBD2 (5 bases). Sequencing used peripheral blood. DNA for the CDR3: TGTGCCAGCAGTTGGTTAGAGCGGGATACGCAGTATTTT. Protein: CASSWLERDTQYF.